The 20 T cell receptor beta chains below all came from one sample that was sequenced in a study of control samples from healthy donors and cancer patients. The protocol was immunoSEQ multiplex PCR, while the TCRdb copy is restricted to in-frame clones and leaves out a portion. The table shows about 79,000 clones, with 90% to 95% occurring only once. Specimen: PBMCs. These receptors came from a woman aged 35 to 49 with lung cancer.

The rearrangement uses TRBV13 and TRBJ2-7; TRBD1 might be the D (6 bases). Deletions cut 5 bases from V and 3 bases from J, with 14 bases between. CDR3 length: 14 amino acids. Germline values: CDR1 PRHDT, CDR2 FYEKMQ (reference sequence). In DNA, the CDR3 is TGTGCCAGCAGCGAAAGGGGGACACACTACGAGCAGTACTTC. Translated: CASSERGTHYEQYF.

In DNA, the CDR3 is TGTGCCAGCAGCCAATCTCCCAGGGGAAGACTAAATGAGCAGTTCTTC. It encodes CASSQSPRGRLNEQFF. The V call is TRBV4-2, the J call TRBJ2-1; D might be TRBD1 (6 bases). The CDR3 has 16 residues. Germline lookup yields CDR1 LGHNA and CDR2 YNFKEQ. V was clipped by 2 bases and J by 7 bases, with 18 bases between them.

This sequence joins TRBV7-9 and TRBJ1-4; no firm D call. Per the germline V gene, CDR1 is SEHNR and CDR2 is FQNEAQ (reference sequence). V dropped 3 bases and J dropped 3 bases, with 8 bases sitting between them. The CDR3 covers 14 residues. CDR3 in DNA: TGTGCCAGCAGCTTGATGTCTTCTAATGAAAAACTGTTTTTT. Its translation: CASSLMSSNEKLFF.

This clone was counted once. The J gene is TRBJ2-3, the V gene TRBV25-1; TRBD1 might be the D (5 bases). This CDR3 has 17 amino acids. V dropped 4 bases and J dropped 4 bases, with 21 bases sitting between them. Germline V CDR1 and CDR2: MGHDK, SYGVNS. CDR3 DNA: TGTGCCAGCAGTGCCCCCGCCGGCAGGGATAAGGCAGATACGCAGTATTTT. It encodes CASSAPAGRDKADTQYF.

The V call is TRBV7-9, the J call TRBJ2-3; TRBD2 aligns across 11 bases. The CDR3 contains 17 residues. The germline V gene encodes CDR1 SEHNR and CDR2 FQNEAQ (reference sequence). V shed 5 bases and J 2 bases; nucleotides not matched to a gene: 9. The CDR3 nucleotides are TGTGCCAGCAGCCCACACCGACTAGCGGGGAACACAGATACGCAGTATTTT. Protein product: CASSPHRLAGNTDTQYF.

V usage is TRBV24-1 and J usage is TRBJ2-3, with TRBD2 identical over 8 bases. Per the germline V gene, CDR1 is KGHDR and CDR2 is SFDVKD. This CDR3 contains 15 residues. The V and J ends lost 9 bases and 6 bases, in that order; junction bases with no gene match: 13. In nucleotides, the CDR3 is TGTGCCACCGGATATTCGGGGGGGCCGGGGGATACGCAGTATTTT. Translated, it gives CATGYSGGPGDTQYF.

V gene TRBV9 combines with J gene TRBJ1-1, with TRBD1 matching 7 bases. J gave up 5 bases and V 4 bases, and 8 bases lay outside the gene matches. The CDR3 has 14 amino acids. Germline CDR1 and CDR2: SGDLS and YYNGEE. The CDR3 reads CASSPTGVGTEAFF. In nucleotides, the CDR3 is TGTGCCAGCAGCCCCACAGGGGTCGGTACTGAAGCTTTCTTT.

The rearrangement links TRBV27 to TRBJ2-4; D might be TRBD1 or TRBD2, each matching 5 bases. Trimming pared 7 bases from V and 6 bases from J, leaving 13 bases between. CDR1 is MNHEY and CDR2 is SMNVEV in the germline V gene (reference sequence). The CDR3 extends over 13 amino acids. CDR3 sequence reads: CASNPLGGNIQYF. CDR3 nucleotides: TGTGCCAGCAACCCACTTGGGGGAAACATTCAGTACTTC.

The sample holds one count of this clone. This chain connects TRBV7-2 to TRBJ1-1, with a tentative D call TRBD1 (5 bases). Germline-derived CDR1 and CDR2 are SGHTA and FQGNSA. This CDR3 spans 14 amino acids. The germline V and J ends were trimmed by 5 bases and 6 bases, with 16 bases remaining between them. The CDR3 is CASSHLQEVSEAFF. CDR3 sequence (DNA): TGTGCCAGCAGCCACTTACAGGAGGTCTCTGAAGCTTTCTTT.

DNA of the CDR3: TGTGCCAGCAGCGACTTTTTTGGGACACCGAACACCGGGGAGCTGTTTTTT. Its protein product is CASSDFFGTPNTGELFF. The chain carries TRBV9 and TRBJ2-2, with D tentatively TRBD1 (6 bases). V lost 3 bases, J lost 0 bases, and 15 bases lay in between. CDR1 is SGDLS and CDR2 is YYNGEE in the germline V gene. This CDR3 region has 17 residues.

This clone was seen once. The chain recombines TRBV5-4 with TRBJ2-3; D gene unclear. Germline V gives CDR1 SGHNT, CDR2 YYREEE (reference sequence). The CDR3 spans 15 residues. V was shortened by 1 base and J by 5 bases, with 14 bases between the two germline ends. The CDR3 bases are TGTGCCAGCAGCTTGTCGGGTCTTTCCGGAGATACGCAGTATTTT. Translated: CASSLSGLSGDTQYF.

CDR3 coding DNA: TGTGCCAGCAGTCTGGTAATGGGGACAGGGGATACGCAGTATTTT. It encodes CASSLVMGTGDTQYF. The chain uses TRBV6-5 and TRBJ2-3; 9 nucleotides align to TRBD1. Trimming cost V 5 bases and J 6 bases; bases outside gene matches: 9. The CDR3 is made up of 15 amino acids. Germline V gene sequence: CDR1 MNHEY, CDR2 SVGAGI.

This sequence joins TRBV15 and TRBJ2-3; 11 bases are shared with TRBD1. CDR1 is LNHNV and CDR2 is YYDKDF in the germline V gene (reference sequence). Trimming at V came to 9 bases and at J to 9 bases, leaving 11 bases not matched to a gene. CDR3 size: 14 residues. The CDR3 region is CATSQNGDRGTQYF. For the CDR3, the DNA is TGTGCCACGAGCCAAAATGGGGACAGGGGGACGCAGTATTTT.

This chain connects TRBV4-1 to TRBJ1-2; 8 nucleotides align to TRBD1. Germline lookup yields CDR1 MGHRA and CDR2 YSYEKL. This CDR3 has 16 amino acids. Unmatched junction bases numbered 16, after V lost 1 base and J lost 12 bases. The CDR3 spells CASSQGKGKQGVIHTF. DNA of the CDR3: TGCGCCAGCAGCCAAGGCAAGGGGAAACAGGGGGTAATCCACACCTTC.

The chain is built from TRBV14 and TRBJ2-1; TRBD2 matches 14 bases. The CDR3 has 16 residues. Losses at the gene ends were 4 bases for V and 8 bases for J; bases not matched to a gene: 7. Germline lookup yields CDR1 SGHDN and CDR2 FVKESK. The CDR3: CASSPRLAGGRDEQFF. Written as DNA, the CDR3 is TGTGCCAGCAGCCCCCGACTAGCGGGGGGGCGAGATGAGCAGTTCTTC. Full variable domain (outside the CDR3, taken from reference TRBV14 and TRBJ2-1): EAGVTQFPSHSVIEKGQTVTLRCDPISGHDNLYWYRRVMGKEIKFLLHFVKESKQDESGMPNNRFLAERTGGTYSTLKVQPAELEDSGVYFCASSPRLAGGRDEQFFGPGTRLTVL.

In nucleotides, the CDR3 is TGTGCCAGCAGCCAGATACCAGGGCGACAGACCATCTACGAGCAGTACTTC. It specifies CASSQIPGRQTIYEQYF. The J gene is TRBJ2-7, the V gene TRBV14, with D possibly matching TRBD1 (5 bases). Germline assignment: CDR1 SGHDN and CDR2 FVKESK. V shed 3 bases and J shed 3 bases, with 21 bases lying between them. The CDR3 sequence is 17 residues long.

The chain employs TRBV11-2 and TRBJ2-7, with D maybe TRBD2 (7 bases). The CDR3 loop spans 16 amino acids. Germline CDR1 and CDR2: SGHAT and FQNNGV. The germline V and J ends were trimmed by 3 bases and 3 bases, with 18 bases remaining between them. The CDR3 bases are TGTGCCAGCAGCTTCCACCCCGGGGGGCCAAGCTACGAGCAGTACTTC. Residues: CASSFHPGGPSYEQYF.

J is TRBJ1-2 and V is TRBV5-4, with D possibly being TRBD1 (5 bases). The germline V gene has CDR1 SGHNT and CDR2 YYREEE (reference sequence). V dropped 0 bases and J dropped 4 bases, with 13 bases sitting between them. This CDR3 has 15 residues. The CDR3 sequence: CASSLARAGTYGYTF. CDR3 sequence (DNA): TGTGCCAGCAGCTTGGCCAGGGCGGGAACCTATGGCTACACCTTC.

The chain recombines TRBV6-5 with TRBJ2-1, with a tentative D call TRBD1 (5 bases). The CDR3 runs 14 residues. Trimming took 6 bases from V and 5 from J, leaving 14 bases between them. CDR1 and CDR2 (germline): MNHEY, SVGAGI. DNA for the CDR3: TGTGCCAGCAGCCCATTCAGGGAACACAATGAGCAGTTCTTC. Translation: CASSPFREHNEQFF.

The CDR3 region is CAIRGVSTDTQYF. CDR3 nucleotides: TGTGCCATCCGGGGGGTTAGCACAGATACGCAGTATTTT. The J gene is TRBJ2-3, the V gene TRBV2, with TRBD2 identical over 7 bases. CDR3 length: 13 residues. Germline V lookup: CDR1 SNHLY, CDR2 FYNNEI. J was trimmed by 0 bases and V by 10 bases; bases with no gene match: 4.